The clone carrying this T cell receptor beta chain showed up just once. CDR1 is PRHDT, CDR2 FYEKMQ, per germline (reference sequence). Trimming left V 5 bases short and J 10 bases short, with 9 bases between. The CDR3 is 11 amino acids. These data belong to a study of shared clonotypes between healthy human individuals. Running of the assay took place at deep level. The table came from immunoSEQ multiplex PCR; TCRdb's copy has only in-frame clones and leaves some out. The sample includes about 600,000 clones, approximately 97% of them seen just once. Only Caucasian adults living in Nashville, Tennessee served as donors.

The V gene is TRBV13, the J gene TRBJ2-1; D remains ambiguous. This sequence was found in a woman aged 25 to 39 in good health. The sequenced sample consisted of naive CD4+ T cells sorted from blood. Subset here: CD45RA+ positively selected. The CDR3 sequence: CASSPRREQFF. The CDR3 region has the DNA TGTGCCAGCAGCCCCCGGCGGGAGCAGTTCTTC.